The subject of this entry is one TCR beta chain. Clones were sequenced by immunoSEQ multiplex PCR, and TCRdb holds only the in-frame ones, with some missing. The sample consists of more than 95,000 clones, 90% to 95% of them appearing once. The data stem from a study of OX40 agonist ivuxolimab in advanced cancers. This specimen was CD4+ or CD8+ T cells sorted from blood, taken in a trial of the OX40 agonist ivuxolimab. This sequence was found in an adult with an advanced solid tumor such as melanoma, head and neck, liver or kidney cancer.

This CDR3 is CASSPDPTDTQYF. The DNA of the CDR3 is TGTGCCAGCTCACCTGACCCCACAGATACGCAGTATTTT. The chain employs TRBV18 and TRBJ2-3; the D is unclear. The V gene lost 3 bases and the J gene lost 2 bases, with 6 bases spanning the gap. Germline CDR1 is KGHSH and CDR2 is LQKENI. This CDR3 spans 13 amino acids.